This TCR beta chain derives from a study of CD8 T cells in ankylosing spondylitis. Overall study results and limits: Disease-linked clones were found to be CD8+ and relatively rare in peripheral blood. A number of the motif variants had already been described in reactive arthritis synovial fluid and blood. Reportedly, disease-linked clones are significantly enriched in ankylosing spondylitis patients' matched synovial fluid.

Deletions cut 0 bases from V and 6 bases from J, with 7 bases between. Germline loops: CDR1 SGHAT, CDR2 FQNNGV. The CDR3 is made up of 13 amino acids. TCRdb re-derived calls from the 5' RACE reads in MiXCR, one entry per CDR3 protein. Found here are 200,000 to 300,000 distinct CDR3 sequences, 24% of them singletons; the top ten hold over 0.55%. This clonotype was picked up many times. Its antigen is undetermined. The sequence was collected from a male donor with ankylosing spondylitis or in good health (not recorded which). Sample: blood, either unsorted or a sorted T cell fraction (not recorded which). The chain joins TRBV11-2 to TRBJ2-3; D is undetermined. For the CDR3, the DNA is TGTGCCAGCAGCTTAGATTACCCCGATACGCAGTATTTT. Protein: CASSLDYPDTQYF.